The 25 T cell receptor beta chains below come from one sample, sequenced in a study of beta chain features in type 1 diabetes (dated by TCRdb to the late 2010s). Library construction relied on the immunoSEQ multiplex PCR assay. All of the isolated RNA was reverse transcribed with the High Capacity cDNA Reverse Transcription Kit, so expressed TCRB transcripts were sequenced. TCRdb's version of the immuneACCESS table is confined to in-frame rearrangements and falls short of the full clone set. An unresolved V gene accounts for under half of the shortfall where checked; the remainder is of unknown origin. The sample table shows hundreds of thousands of clones, and around 13% are seen once. The ten largest clones capture 0.015% to 0.02% of the sample. Sequencing was done on a sample of naive CD4+ T cells from blood. The cell subset or site label corresponds to: true naive CD4+ T cells. The source is a man between 18 and 35 years old in good health.

This clone has ten or more counts. This sample also contains other DNA sequences that code for the same CDR3. The V gene is TRBV7-9, the J gene TRBJ2-5; TRBD1 is a possible D gene (6 bases). CDR1 is SEHNR and CDR2 is FQNEAQ in the germline V gene (reference sequence). This CDR3 is 13 amino acids long. Trimming left V 4 bases short and J 4 bases short, with 10 bases between. The DNA of the CDR3 is TGTGCCAGCAGCTCGACAGGACGAGAGACCCAGTACTTC. It specifies CASSSTGRETQYF.

This clone has a handful of counts. The CDR3 here is CSVVVAGPGEQFF. The CDR3 DNA reads as TGCAGCGTTGTGGTAGCGGGACCAGGAGAGCAGTTCTTC. The chain links TRBV29-1 to TRBJ2-1; 8 bases align to TRBD2. J gave up 10 bases and V 4 bases, and 9 bases lay outside the gene matches. Germline V gene sequence: CDR1 SQVTM, CDR2 ANQGSEA. The CDR3 runs 13 residues.

In this sample, this clone turned up a few times. This chain links TRBV10-3 with TRBJ1-1; TRBD1 might be the D (5 bases). Trimming left V 8 bases short and J 3 bases short, with 13 bases between. CDR3 length: 13 residues. Germline V gives CDR1 ENHRY, CDR2 SYGVKD. The CDR3 bases are TGTGCCATCGCGGGGGTGTCGGACACTGAAGCTTTCTTT. It encodes CAIAGVSDTEAFF.

CDR3 amino acids: CASSQGLLLAKNIQYF. The CDR3 bases are TGTGCCAGCAGCCAAGGACTCCTCCTAGCCAAAAACATTCAGTACTTC. The chain combines TRBV7-2 with TRBJ2-4; TRBD2 is a possible D gene (5 bases). Germline CDR1 and CDR2: SGHTA and FQGNSA. The CDR3 contains 16 residues. Between the trimmed V and J ends, which lost 5 bases and 0 bases, there was a span of 14 bases.

The chain uses TRBV28 and TRBJ1-2; 8 bases match TRBD1. Germline loops: CDR1 MDHEN, CDR2 SYDVKM. V lost 7 bases to trimming and J lost 8 bases; unmatched junction nucleotides: 12. This CDR3 has 14 amino acids. CDR3 coding DNA: TGTGCCAGCATGGACGGGCAGGGGGCGCGAGGCTACACCTTC. The encoded protein is CASMDGQGARGYTF.

The chain recombines TRBV7-9 with TRBJ2-2; possible D gene TRBD1, 6 bases. The V and J ends lost 5 bases and 7 bases respectively, with 11 bases between them. Per the germline V gene, CDR1 is SEHNR and CDR2 is FQNEAQ (reference sequence). The CDR3 runs 13 residues. CDR3 sequence (DNA): TGTGCCAGCAGCGAAATAGGGGGCGGGGAGCTGTTTTTT. Its protein product is CASSEIGGGELFF.

The J gene is TRBJ2-5, the V gene TRBV5-1; 7 bases fit TRBD1. Trimming cost V 0 bases and J 2 bases; bases outside gene matches: 4. CDR3 length: 15 residues. CDR1 is SGHRS and CDR2 is YFSETQ in the germline V gene. DNA of the CDR3: TGCGCCAGCAGCTTGGGGCAGGGGGTACAAGAGACCCAGTACTTC. Its translation: CASSLGQGVQETQYF.

The chain has TRBV30 and TRBJ1-1; perhaps TRBD1 as D (6 bases). CDR1 is GTSNPN and CDR2 is SVGIG in the germline V gene (reference sequence). With 1 base removed from V and 4 bases from J, the gap between germline ends came to 22 bases. The CDR3 has 17 amino acids. In DNA form, the CDR3 reads TGTGCCTGGAGTGCCCTCTCCTACTCCCGGGACACCACTGAAGCTTTCTTT. It specifies CAWSALSYSRDTTEAFF.

This clone has only a few counts. The rearrangement links TRBV9 to TRBJ2-2; TRBD2 matches at 11 bases. Germline V gene data show CDR1 as SGDLS and CDR2 as YYNGEE. The length of the CDR3 is 16 residues. V gave up 4 bases and J gave up 2 bases; unmatched junction bases: 4. The CDR3, as DNA: TGTGCCAGCAGCCTAACTAGCGGGGGTAACACCGGGGAGCTGTTTTTT. It codes for CASSLTSGGNTGELFF. Using reference TRBV9 and TRBJ2-2 for the parts outside the CDR3, the full variable domain is DSGVTQTPKHLITATGQRVTLRCSPRSGDLSVYWYQQSLDQGLQFLIQYYNGEERAKGNILERFSAQQFPDLHSELNLSSLELGDSALYFCASSLTSGGNTGELFFGEGSRLTVL.

The chain couples TRBV11-2 to TRBJ2-5, with 9 nucleotides matching TRBD2. The CDR3 is 17 amino acids. Unmatched junction bases numbered 15, after V lost 3 bases and J lost 7 bases. Germline CDR1 reads SGHAT; CDR2 reads FQNNGV. The CDR3 region is CASSFWGSGSSARTQYF. CDR3 nucleotide sequence: TGTGCCAGCAGCTTTTGGGGTAGCGGGAGTTCGGCGAGGACCCAGTACTTC.

This clone was seen only a few times. This chain joins TRBV18 and TRBJ2-3; D is possibly TRBD2 (6 bases). The CDR3 contains 16 residues. Trimming left V 3 bases short and J 2 bases short, with 15 bases between. Germline assignment: CDR1 KGHSH and CDR2 LQKENI. In nucleotides, the CDR3 is TGTGCCAGCTCACCCCGCCGGGACTTAAACACAGATACGCAGTATTTT. Residues: CASSPRRDLNTDTQYF.

This chain connects TRBV27 to TRBJ2-7, with D possibly matching TRBD2 (6 bases). The CDR3 has 14 residues. Germline CDR1 and CDR2: MNHEY and SMNVEV (reference sequence). With 4 bases removed from V and 2 bases from J, the gap between germline ends came to 12 bases. CDR3: CASSSGEAAYEQYF. The CDR3 bases are TGTGCCAGCAGTTCCGGGGAGGCTGCCTACGAGCAGTACTTC.

This CDR3 reads CASSLAGQDYEQYF. In DNA, the CDR3 is TGTGCCAGCAGCTTGGCCGGCCAGGACTACGAGCAGTACTTC. The chain carries TRBV5-4 and TRBJ2-7; D unclear. The CDR3 runs 14 residues. Germline CDR1 is SGHNT and CDR2 is YYREEE (reference sequence). With 0 bases removed from V and 3 bases from J, the gap between germline ends came to 10 bases.

The chain uses TRBV19 and TRBJ2-1; 9 nucleotides match TRBD2. The CDR3 length is 16 residues. Germline V CDR1 and CDR2: LNHDA, SQIVND (reference sequence). With 3 bases clipped from V and 3 bases from J, the junction kept 6 bases outside the gene matches. CDR3 protein: CASSIPRLADYNEQFF. CDR3 DNA: TGTGCCAGTAGTATTCCCCGACTAGCGGACTACAATGAGCAGTTCTTC.

This clone was observed a handful of times. The J gene is TRBJ1-2, the V gene TRBV28, with a tentative D call TRBD1 (5 bases). The CDR3 is 14 amino acids. Germline CDR1 reads MDHEN; CDR2 reads SYDVKM. V was pared by 10 bases and J by 4 bases, with 19 bases between. The CDR3 protein is CATGTGRVSYGYTF. CDR3 DNA sequence: TGTGCCACGGGGACCGGGAGAGTATCCTATGGCTACACCTTC.

The chain has TRBV28 and TRBJ2-1; D may be TRBD1 (6 bases). Trimming took off 8 bases at V and 7 bases at J, with 15 bases between the two ends. Germline lookup yields CDR1 MDHEN and CDR2 SYDVKM. The CDR3 covers 13 residues. DNA of the CDR3: TGTGCCAGCTGGCCTGGCCAGGGGAATGAGCAGTTCTTC. Translated: CASWPGQGNEQFF.

The chain combines TRBV30 with TRBJ2-7; 7 positions match TRBD2. Germline CDR1 is GTSNPN and CDR2 is SVGIG (reference sequence). The CDR3 is 15 amino acids. With V trimmed by 1 base and J by 2 bases, 8 bases remained unmatched. CDR3 coding DNA: TGTGCCTGGAGTGAGGGACTACCGACGACCTACGAGCAGTACTTC. Its translation is CAWSEGLPTTYEQYF.

The rearrangement links TRBV28 to TRBJ2-4, with D perhaps TRBD1 (5 bases). Per germline, CDR1 MDHEN and CDR2 SYDVKM. The V and J ends lost 6 bases and 0 bases respectively, with 12 bases between them. The CDR3 consists of 15 residues. CDR3 sequence: CASSRAYLAKNIQYF. The CDR3 DNA reads as TGTGCCAGCAGCAGGGCCTATTTAGCCAAAAACATTCAGTACTTC. The variable domain in full, completed from reference TRBV28 and TRBJ2-4, reads DVKVTQSSRYLVKRTGEKVFLECVQDMDHENMFWYRQDPGLGLRLIYFSYDVKMKEKGDIPEGYSVSREKKERFSLILESASTNQTSMYLCASSRAYLAKNIQYFGAGTRLSVL.

This rearrangement joins TRBV9 to TRBJ2-3; D gene uncertain. The germline V gene encodes CDR1 SGDLS and CDR2 YYNGEE. This CDR3 has 14 residues. Between the trimmed V and J ends, which lost 0 bases and 2 bases, there was a span of 7 bases. The CDR3 DNA reads TGTGCCAGCAGCGTAGGTCCCCTCACAGATACGCAGTATTTT. The encoded protein is CASSVGPLTDTQYF.

V and J are TRBV6-5 and TRBJ1-6; tentatively, D is TRBD1 (5 bases). Trimming stripped 3 bases from V and 6 bases from J, with 9 bases between. Germline V lookup: CDR1 MNHEY, CDR2 SVGAGI. CDR3 size: 14 residues. CDR3 coding DNA: TGTGCCAGCAGTTATCGGAGGGGTAATTCACCCCTCCACTTT. Amino acid sequence: CASSYRRGNSPLHF.

V and J are TRBV7-9 and TRBJ2-5; TRBD2 matches 14 bases. Germline V gene data show CDR1 as SEHNR and CDR2 as FQNEAQ (reference sequence). The CDR3 spans 16 residues. The trim removed 5 bases at V and 1 base at J, leaving 3 bases unmatched. CDR3 region: CASSRGLAGGQETQYF. CDR3 coding DNA: TGTGCCAGCAGCCGTGGACTAGCGGGGGGCCAAGAGACCCAGTACTTC.

The chain uses TRBV18 and TRBJ1-5, with 11 bases identical to TRBD1. Looked up from germline, CDR1 is KGHSH and CDR2 is LQKENI. The V and J ends lost 5 bases and 6 bases, in that order; junction bases with no gene match: 3. The CDR3 has 14 residues. The CDR3 region is CASSSGTGGQPQHF. The CDR3 nucleotides are TGTGCCAGCTCATCCGGGACAGGGGGTCAGCCCCAGCATTTT.

The chain has TRBV7-3 and TRBJ2-1; TRBD2 might be the D (6 bases). The germline gives CDR1 SGHTA, CDR2 FQGTGA. V dropped 3 bases and J dropped 12 bases, with 21 bases sitting between them. The CDR3 is 15 residues long. CDR3 loop: CASSFYGGAGSSQFF. CDR3 coding DNA: TGTGCCAGCAGCTTCTACGGCGGGGCTGGCTCCTCGCAGTTCTTC.

With regard to this clone: Compared with germline, one end of the junction differs, possibly owing to a read error. The gene calls are TRBV30 and TRBJ2-2; 8 nucleotides agree with TRBD1. In germline, CDR1 is GTSNPN, CDR2 SVGIG (reference sequence). The CDR3 consists of 14 residues. As DNA, the CDR3 is TGTGCCCGGAGGACAGGGATGAACACCGGGGAGCTGTTTTTT. Encoded protein: CARRTGMNTGELFF. Using reference TRBV30 and TRBJ2-2 for the parts outside the CDR3, the full variable domain is SQTIHQWPATLVQPVGSPLSLECTVEGTSNPNLYWYRQAAGRGLQLLFYSVGIGQISSEVPQNLSASRPQDRQFILSSKKLLLSDSGFYLCARRTGMNTGELFFGEGSRLTVL.

The chain employs TRBV4-3 and TRBJ2-7, with a possible D match to TRBD1 (6 bases). V lost 1 base and J lost 6, with 10 bases in between. Germline CDR1 reads LGHNA; CDR2 reads YSLEER. CDR3 length equals 13 residues. This CDR3 is CASSQVEGGEQYF. The CDR3 nucleotides are TGCGCCAGCAGCCAAGTAGAAGGGGGCGAGCAGTACTTC.